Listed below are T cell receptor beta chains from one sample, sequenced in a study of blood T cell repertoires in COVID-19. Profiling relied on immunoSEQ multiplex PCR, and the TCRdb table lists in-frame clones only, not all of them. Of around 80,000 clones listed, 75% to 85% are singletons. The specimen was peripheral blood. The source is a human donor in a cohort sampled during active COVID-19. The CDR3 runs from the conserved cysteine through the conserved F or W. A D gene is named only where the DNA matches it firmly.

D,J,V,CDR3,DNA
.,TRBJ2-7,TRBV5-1,CASSLAIGQRGWDEQYF,TGCGCCAGCAGCTTGGCAATAGGACAGAGGGGTTGGGACGAGCAGTACTTC
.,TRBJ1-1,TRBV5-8,CASSPLGAEAFF,TGTGCCAGCAGCCCGCTCGGGGCTGAAGCTTTCTTT
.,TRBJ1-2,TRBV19,CASSTDSLFYYGYTF,TGTGCCAGTAGTACGGACAGCCTCTTTTATTATGGCTACACCTTC
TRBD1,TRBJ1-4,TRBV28,CASSPTGGVEKLFF,TGTGCCAGCAGCCCCACAGGGGGCGTCGAAAAACTGTTTTTT
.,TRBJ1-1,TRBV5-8,CASSFRQGKKAEAFF,TGTGCCAGCAGCTTCCGTCAGGGGAAGAAGGCTGAAGCTTTCTTT
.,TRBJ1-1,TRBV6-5,CASSYDDRTYTEAFF,TGTGCCAGCAGTTACGACGACAGAACGTACACTGAAGCTTTCTTT
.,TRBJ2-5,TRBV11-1,CASSVQESQETQYF,TGTGCCAGCAGCGTACAGGAGTCCCAAGAGACCCAGTACTTC
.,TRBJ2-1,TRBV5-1,CASSLVAHNEQFF,TGCGCCAGCAGCTTAGTGGCCCACAATGAGCAGTTCTTC
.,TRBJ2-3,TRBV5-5,CASSLGQGITDTQYF,TGTGCCAGCAGCTTGGGGCAGGGGATCACAGATACGCAGTATTTT
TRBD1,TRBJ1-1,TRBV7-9,CASRRGQTEAFF,TGTGCCAGCCGGAGGGGACAGACGGAAGCTTTCTTT
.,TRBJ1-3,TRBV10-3,CASFGQGNTIYF,TGTGCCTCCTTTGGTCAGGGAAACACCATATATTTT
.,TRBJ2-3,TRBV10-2,CASSVRGSDTQYF,TGCGCCAGCAGTGTCCGCGGCAGTGATACGCAGTATTTT
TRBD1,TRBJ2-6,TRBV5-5,CASSVGQGPVNVLTF,TGTGCCAGCAGCGTAGGACAGGGCCCTGTGAACGTCCTGACTTTC
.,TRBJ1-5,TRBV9,CASSVGGGNQPQHF,TGTGCCAGCAGCGTAGGTGGAGGGAATCAGCCCCAGCATTTT
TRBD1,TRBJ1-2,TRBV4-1,CASSQTGLATYGYTF,TGCGCCAGCAGCCAGACAGGGCTTGCTACCTATGGCTACACCTTC
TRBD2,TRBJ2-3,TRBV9,CASSFHSAGAVDTQYF,TGTGCCAGCAGCTTTCACTCAGCGGGGGCGGTGGATACGCAGTATTTT
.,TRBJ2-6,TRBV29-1,CSVDGGGTGANVLTF,TGCAGCGTTGACGGAGGGGGCACTGGGGCCAACGTCCTGACTTTC
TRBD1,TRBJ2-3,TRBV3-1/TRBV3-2,CASSARQGRTDTQYF,TGTGCCAGCAGTGCCAGACAGGGACGGACAGATACGCAGTATTTT
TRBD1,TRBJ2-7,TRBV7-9,CASSLQGAPYEQYF,TGTGCCAGCAGCTTGCAGGGGGCCCCCTACGAGCAGTACTTC
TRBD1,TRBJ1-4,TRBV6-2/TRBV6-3,CASSYGAGGVEKLFF,TGTGCCAGCAGTTACGGCGCAGGGGGCGTGGAAAAACTGTTTTTT
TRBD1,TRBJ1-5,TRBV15,CATSRGQGAQPQHF,TGTGCCACCAGCAGAGGACAGGGGGCTCAGCCCCAGCATTTT
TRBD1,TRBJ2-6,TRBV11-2,CASSSLLGTASSGANVLTF,TGTGCCAGCAGCTCACTCCTCGGGACAGCCTCCTCTGGGGCCAACGTCCTGACTTTC
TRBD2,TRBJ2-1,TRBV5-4,CASRYTLAGTRDHNEQFF,TGTGCCAGCAGATACACCCTCGCCGGGACTAGGGACCACAATGAGCAGTTCTTC
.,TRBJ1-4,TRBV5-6,CASSFGGTKKLFF,TGTGCCAGCAGCTTTGGCGGGACGAAAAAACTGTTTTTT
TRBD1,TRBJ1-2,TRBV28,CASNGQGQGGYTF,TGTGCCAGCAACGGACAGGGTCAGGGTGGCTACACCTTC